This T cell receptor (beta chain) was sequenced in a study of Ad26.COV2.S vaccination and SARS-CoV-2 variants. For the study at large: Once, or twice with 56 days between doses, Ad26.COV2.S was given intramuscularly. Whole-study findings and limits: Measures of TCR breadth and depth may have fallen short of total T cell responses. The placebo group had lower spike-specific TCR breadth than the vaccine recipients did.

The protocol was immunoSEQ multiplex PCR, while the TCRdb copy is restricted to in-frame clones and leaves out a portion. The sample has roughly 320,000 clones; 70% to 90% are singletons. Sample treatment: roughly 18 received Ad26.COV2.S at low or high dose, single or two shots; about 5 received placebo; per-sample allocation not given. Sampling was performed 63 days after the first vaccine or placebo injection. Immunization relied on an Ad26 vector, which expressed Wuhan-strain SARS-CoV-2 spike. Germline V lookup: CDR1 DFQATT, CDR2 SNEGSKA (reference sequence). This CDR3 region has 13 residues. V gave up 3 bases and J gave up 3 bases, with 11 bases separating them. Points on this clone: Its cognate antigen is unknown.

The J gene is TRBJ1-1, the V gene TRBV20-1, with a possible D match to TRBD1 (6 bases). This sequence was found in a person aged 18-60 years who received the Ad26.COV2.S COVID-19 vaccine or a placebo. The material sequenced was peripheral blood, taken in a trial of Ad26.COV2.S vaccine versus placebo. The CDR3 sequence is CSASADSYTEAFF. The CDR3 bases are TGCAGTGCTAGTGCGGACAGCTACACTGAAGCTTTCTTT.